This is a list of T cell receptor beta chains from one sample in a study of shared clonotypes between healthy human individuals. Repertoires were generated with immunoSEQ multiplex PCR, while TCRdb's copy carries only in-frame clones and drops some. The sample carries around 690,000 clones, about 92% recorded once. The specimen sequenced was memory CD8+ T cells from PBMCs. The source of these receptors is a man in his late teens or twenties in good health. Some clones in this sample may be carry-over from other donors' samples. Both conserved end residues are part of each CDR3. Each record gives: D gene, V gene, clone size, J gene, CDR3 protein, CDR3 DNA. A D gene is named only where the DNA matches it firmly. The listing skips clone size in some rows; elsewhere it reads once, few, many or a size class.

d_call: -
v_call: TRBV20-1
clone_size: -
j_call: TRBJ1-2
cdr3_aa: CSASLDGYTF
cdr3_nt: TGCAGTGCTAGTCTGGATGGCTACACCTTC

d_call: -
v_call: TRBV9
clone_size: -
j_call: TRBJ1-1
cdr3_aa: CASSVGGAHGNTEAFF
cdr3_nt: TGTGCCAGCAGCGTAGGGGGGGCGCATGGGAACACTGAAGCTTTCTTT

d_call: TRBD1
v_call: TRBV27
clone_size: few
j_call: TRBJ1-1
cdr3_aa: CASSIDRGRTTEAFF
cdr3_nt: TGTGCCAGCAGTATCGACAGGGGCCGAACCACTGAAGCTTTCTTT

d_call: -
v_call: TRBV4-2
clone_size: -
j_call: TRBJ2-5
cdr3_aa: CASSQGPRSEETQYF
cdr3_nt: TGTGCCAGCAGCCAAGGGCCTAGGAGCGAAGAGACCCAGTACTTC

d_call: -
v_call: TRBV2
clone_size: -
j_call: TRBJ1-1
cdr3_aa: CASSEDRAAEAFF
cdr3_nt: TGTGCCAGCAGTGAAGACAGGGCGGCTGAAGCTTTCTTT

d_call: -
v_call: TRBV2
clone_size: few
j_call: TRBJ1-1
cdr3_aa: CASSDHRGNTEAFF
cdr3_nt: TGTGCCAGCAGTGATCACCGAGGGAACACTGAAGCTTTCTTT

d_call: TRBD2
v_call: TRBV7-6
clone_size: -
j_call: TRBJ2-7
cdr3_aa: CASSLAGGTYEQYF
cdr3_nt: TGTGCCAGCAGCTTAGCGGGAGGGACTTACGAGCAGTACTTC

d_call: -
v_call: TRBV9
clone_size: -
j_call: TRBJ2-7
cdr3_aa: CASSLGTETTYEQYF
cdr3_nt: TGTGCCAGCAGCCTTGGGACTGAAACGACCTACGAGCAGTACTTC

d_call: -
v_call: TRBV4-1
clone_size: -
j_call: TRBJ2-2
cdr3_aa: CASSQRLEELFF
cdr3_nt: TGCGCCAGCAGCCAAAGACTAGAAGAGCTGTTTTTT

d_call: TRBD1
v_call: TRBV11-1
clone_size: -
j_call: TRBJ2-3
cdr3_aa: CASSLGTASTDTQYF
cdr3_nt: TGTGCCAGCAGCCTCGGGACAGCAAGCACAGATACGCAGTATTTT

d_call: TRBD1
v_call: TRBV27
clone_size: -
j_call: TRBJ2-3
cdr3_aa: CASSHSTGNTDTQYF
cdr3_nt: TGTGCCAGCAGTCACTCGACAGGGAACACAGATACGCAGTATTTT

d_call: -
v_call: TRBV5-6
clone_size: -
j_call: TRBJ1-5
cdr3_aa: CAGSSGGVGNQPQHF
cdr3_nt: TGTGCCGGCAGTTCGGGCGGGGTTGGCAATCAGCCCCAGCATTTT

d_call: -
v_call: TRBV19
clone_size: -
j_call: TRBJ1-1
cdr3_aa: CASSIKRKAFF
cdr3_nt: TGTGCCAGTAGTATTAAGCGTAAAGCTTTCTTT

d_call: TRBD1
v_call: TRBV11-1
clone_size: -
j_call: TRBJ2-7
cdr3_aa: CASSPNFRDRGPLFEQYF
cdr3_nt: TGTGCCAGCAGCCCTAATTTCCGGGACAGGGGTCCTTTGTTCGAGCAGTACTTC

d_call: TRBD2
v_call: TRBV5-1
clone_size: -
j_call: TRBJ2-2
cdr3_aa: CASSSLWETSGRVNTGELFF
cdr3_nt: TGCGCCAGCAGCTCCCTTTGGGAGACTAGCGGGAGGGTGAACACCGGGGAGCTGTTTTTT

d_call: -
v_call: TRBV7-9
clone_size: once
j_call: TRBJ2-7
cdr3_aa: CASSSPAGLYEQYF
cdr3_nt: TGTGCCAGCAGCTCCCCGGCGGGCCTCTACGAGCAGTACTTC

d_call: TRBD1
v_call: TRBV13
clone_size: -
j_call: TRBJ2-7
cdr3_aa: CASSLRQGASTATRYEQYF
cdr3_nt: TGTGCCAGCAGCCTCAGACAGGGGGCCTCCACAGCCACTCGGTACGAGCAGTACTTC

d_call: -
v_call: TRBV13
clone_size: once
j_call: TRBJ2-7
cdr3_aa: CASSLDRAATYEQYF
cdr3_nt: TGTGCCAGCAGCTTAGATCGGGCAGCAACCTACGAGCAGTACTTC

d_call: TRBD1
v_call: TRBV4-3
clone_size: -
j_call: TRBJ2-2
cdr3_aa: CASSQVTGGNTGELFF
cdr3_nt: TGCGCCAGCAGCCAAGTGACAGGGGGAAACACCGGGGAGCTGTTTTTT

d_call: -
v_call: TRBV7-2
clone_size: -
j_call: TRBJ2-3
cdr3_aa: CASSLEGWSSTDTQYF
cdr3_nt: TGTGCCAGCAGCTTAGAGGGGTGGTCTAGCACAGATACGCAGTATTTT

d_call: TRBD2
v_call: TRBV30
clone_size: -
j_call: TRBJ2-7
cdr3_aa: CAWRGGNPYEQYF
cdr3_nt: TGTGCCTGGAGGGGGGGGAACCCCTACGAGCAGTACTTC

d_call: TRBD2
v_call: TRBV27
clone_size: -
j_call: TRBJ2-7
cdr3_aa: CATNTRTSGFYEQYF
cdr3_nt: TGTGCCACTAACACCCGGACTAGCGGCTTCTACGAGCAGTACTTC

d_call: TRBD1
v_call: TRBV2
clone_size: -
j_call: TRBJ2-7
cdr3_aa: CASSDRTGAYEQYF
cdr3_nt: TGTGCCAGCAGTGACCGGACAGGGGCCTACGAGCAGTACTTC

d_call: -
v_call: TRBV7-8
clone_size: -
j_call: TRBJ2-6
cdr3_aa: CASTEWRGPSSGANVLTF
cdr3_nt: TGTGCCAGCACCGAGTGGAGGGGGCCAAGCTCTGGGGCCAACGTCCTGACTTTC

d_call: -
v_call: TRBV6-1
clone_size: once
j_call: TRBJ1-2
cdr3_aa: CASSEVVYGYTF
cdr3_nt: TGTGCCAGCAGTGAAGTTGTCTATGGCTACACCTTC

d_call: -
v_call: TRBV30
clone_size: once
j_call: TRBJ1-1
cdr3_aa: CAWSVWPTLPEAFF
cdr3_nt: TGTGCCTGGAGTGTATGGCCGACCCTCCCTGAAGCTTTCTTT

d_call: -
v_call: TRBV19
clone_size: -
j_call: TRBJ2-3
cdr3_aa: CASSTSIRQADTQYF
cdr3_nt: TGTGCCAGTAGTACCTCAATCCGACAGGCAGATACGCAGTATTTT

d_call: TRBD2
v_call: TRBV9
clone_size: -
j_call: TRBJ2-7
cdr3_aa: CASSSGTSGRNEQYF
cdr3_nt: TGTGCCAGCAGCTCAGGGACTAGCGGGAGGAACGAGCAGTACTTC

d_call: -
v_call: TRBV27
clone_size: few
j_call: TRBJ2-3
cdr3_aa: CASSSPYTDTQYF
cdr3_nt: TGTGCCAGCAGTTCCCCCTACACAGATACGCAGTATTTT

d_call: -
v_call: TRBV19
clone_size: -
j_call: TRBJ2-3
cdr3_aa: CASLERTATTDTQYF
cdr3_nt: TGTGCCAGTTTGGAAAGGACGGCCACCACAGATACGCAGTATTTT

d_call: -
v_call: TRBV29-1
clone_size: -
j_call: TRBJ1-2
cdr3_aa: CSVEQAINYGYTF
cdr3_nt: TGCAGCGTTGAACAGGCGATTAACTATGGCTACACCTTC

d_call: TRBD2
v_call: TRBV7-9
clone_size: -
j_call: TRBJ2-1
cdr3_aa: CASSLEWGGTSYNEQFF
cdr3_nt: TGTGCCAGCAGCTTAGAGTGGGGGGGGACCTCCTACAATGAGCAGTTCTTC

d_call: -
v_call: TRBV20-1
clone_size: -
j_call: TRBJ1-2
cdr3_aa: CSVLDRYGYTF
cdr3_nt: TGCAGTGTTCTAGATCGCTATGGCTACACCTTC

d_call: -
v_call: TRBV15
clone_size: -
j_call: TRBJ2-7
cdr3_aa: CATSRDARDEQYF
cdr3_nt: TGTGCCACCAGCAGAGACGCTCGGGACGAGCAGTACTTC

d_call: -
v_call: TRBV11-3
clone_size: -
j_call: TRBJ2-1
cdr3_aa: CASSFRLYNEQFF
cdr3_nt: TGTGCCAGCAGCTTTAGACTATACAATGAGCAGTTCTTC

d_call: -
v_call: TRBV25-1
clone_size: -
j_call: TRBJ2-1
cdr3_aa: CASSPGAGAYNEQFF
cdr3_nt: TGTGCCAGCAGTCCCGGGGCAGGGGCTTACAATGAGCAGTTCTTC

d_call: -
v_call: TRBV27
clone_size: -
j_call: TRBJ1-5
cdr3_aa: CASSLSHYSNQPQHF
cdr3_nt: TGTGCCAGCAGTTTGTCCCACTATAGCAATCAGCCCCAGCATTTT

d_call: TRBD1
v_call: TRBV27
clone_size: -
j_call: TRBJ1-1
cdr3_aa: CASSSLGQRFPTEAFF
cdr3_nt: TGTGCCAGCAGTTCATTGGGACAGAGGTTCCCGACTGAAGCTTTCTTT

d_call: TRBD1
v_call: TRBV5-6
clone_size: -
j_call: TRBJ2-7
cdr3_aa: CASSLAVTGSHGQYF
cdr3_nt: TGTGCCAGCAGCTTGGCGGTGACAGGGAGCCACGGGCAGTACTTC

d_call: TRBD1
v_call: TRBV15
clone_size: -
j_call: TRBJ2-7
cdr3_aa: CATSLDRALLYEQYF
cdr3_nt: TGTGCCACCAGCTTGGACAGGGCATTGTTGTACGAGCAGTACTTC

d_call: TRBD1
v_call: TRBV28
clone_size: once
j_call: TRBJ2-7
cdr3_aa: CASRPGTGVSYEQYF
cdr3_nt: TGTGCCAGCAGGCCCGGGACAGGGGTCTCCTACGAGCAGTACTTC

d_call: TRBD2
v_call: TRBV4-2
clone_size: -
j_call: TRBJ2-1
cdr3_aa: CASSQETAGDELYNEQFF
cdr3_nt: TGTGCCAGCAGCCAAGAAACAGCGGGAGACGAACTTTACAATGAGCAGTTCTTC

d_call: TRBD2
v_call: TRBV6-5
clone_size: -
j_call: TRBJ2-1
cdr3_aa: CASSYRTSGANNEQFF
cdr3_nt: TGTGCCAGCAGTTATCGGACTAGCGGGGCAAACAATGAGCAGTTCTTC